This T cell receptor (beta chain) was recorded in a study of blood T cell repertoires in COVID-19 (dated by TCRdb to 2018 to 2021). As for the study more broadly: Samples from collaborators originated in the United States, Italy and Spain and spanned both the acute and convalescent phases of COVID-19. Subjects who had been exposed to COVID-19, were actively infected with it, or had recovered from it provided the deeply sampled blood TCRbeta repertoires that made up the dataset. A freely available public database, intended as a resource for researchers studying the immune response to SARS-CoV-2, is where the repertoires were released. The sample metadata nearly always contained a de-identified subject ID, COVID-19 status, age in years and sex. The prospective study material was composed of cDNA or gDNA derived from T cells, B-cell-depleted T cells, or PBMCs. HLA class I and class II types, where available, came from metadata supplied by the sample provider rather than from assay-based typing. The samples were drawn from two sources: the first 160 participants of the ongoing ImmuneRACE study, and 1,000 to 1,500 subjects contributed by 6 global collaborators.

Beyond this particular receptor, the publication reports: The amount of clinical and demographic metadata varied by source and participant and was provided uncurated.

The collaborating institutions used their own protocols to collect whole blood in K2EDTA tubes. For TCRbeta analysis, collaborators shipped samples in one of three forms: frozen whole blood, isolated PBMCs, or DNA extracted from either of those sample types. The immunoSEQ Assay, a bias-controlled multiplex PCR, was used to amplify TCRbeta CDR3 regions from genomic DNA. The study's own analysis went as follows. The number of nucleated cells in each sample was estimated by amplification of reference gene primers within the assay. To quantify the absolute abundance of each unique TCRbeta CDR3 rearrangement, sequence reads were collapsed and filtered. For each sample, productive Simpson clonality was calculated as the square root of Simpson's diversity index over productive rearrangements. The source is immuneACCESS, and TCRdb retained only in-frame sequences with V and J called. Part of the clones is not carried over; for the studies checked, unresolved V genes explain less than half of this, and the remainder is unexplained. Clone size and V and J calls were adopted from that table, with D and trimming inferred from the DNA. This sample holds some 200,000 clones; around four fifths were observed only once. Clones ranked in the top ten supply 15% to 20% of the sample.

V was cut back by 3 bases and J by 8 bases, leaving a gap of 18 bases between them. CDR1 and CDR2 are drawn from the germline V gene: KGHSH, LQKENI. Reading from cysteine to phenylalanine, the CDR3 counts 15 amino acids. Only the CDR3 DNA stays, 45 bases, in frame from base 1. Notes on this clone: Its antigen is currently not known. Per-nucleotide qualities are absent, and no much larger clonotype sits a single base away.

The chain was built from TRBV18 and TRBJ2-3, with TRBD2 perhaps the D gene, on 6 matching bases. Material for sequencing was peripheral blood. This TCR was sampled from an elderly woman with active or convalescent COVID-19. Here the CDR3 is given as CASSPYSGSDVTQYF. The DNA reads as follows: TGTGCCAGCTCACCTTACAGCGGGTCGGATGTTACGCAGTATTTT. Where the CDR3 stops, the reference TRBV18 and TRBJ2-3 genes take over; the full variable domain is NAGVMQNPRHLVRRRGQEARLRCSPMKGHSHVYWYRQLPEEGLKFMVYLQKENIIDESGMPKERFSAEFPKEGPSILRIQQVVRGDSAAYFCASSPYSGSDVTQYFGPGTRLTVL.